This T cell receptor (beta chain) emerged from a study of shared clonotypes between healthy human individuals. V lost 5 bases and J lost 4; bases outside the gene matches: 9. The CDR3 totals 15 residues. Germline V gene data show CDR1 as KGHSH and CDR2 as LQKENI. In the study's own analysis: ImmunoSEQ only sent back junction sequences with no quality scores, so filtering was done differently. Profiled with immunoSEQ multiplex PCR; TCRdb holds only in-frame clones, not every one. The V and J calls and clone size are taken from that table; D and trimming were inferred from the DNA. The table records 230,000 or so clones, 50% to 75% of them present only once.

The receptor was derived from a man aged 25 to 40 in good health. This sequence joins TRBV18 and TRBJ2-5, with 8 nucleotides matching TRBD1. Sequencing was performed on memory CD4+ T cells sorted from blood. Stated subset: CD45RA-negative fraction. CDR3 amino acids: CASSVNQGAGETQYF. The CDR3 bases are TGTGCCAGCTCAGTAAACCAGGGGGCAGGAGAGACCCAGTACTTC.